This passage covers 27 T cell receptor beta chains from one sample sequenced in a study of cytomegalovirus exposure and HLA in healthy donors. Use of 60 Vbeta and 13 Jbeta primers characterized the PCR. Sequenced by immunoSEQ multiplex PCR; TCRdb stores in-frame clones only, minus some. The sample shows about 100,000 clones, around 76% of them seen only once. Source material: PBMCs. The origin of the receptors is a man aged 18 to 30 in good health and CMV-seronegative.

This clone was counted ten times or more. One end of the junction varies from germline; a read error may be responsible. The V and J genes are TRBV6-5 and TRBJ1-1, with a weak D call TRBD1 (5 bases). The CDR3 runs 15 residues. The germline gives CDR1 MNHEY, CDR2 SVGAGI. CDR3 DNA: TGTGCCAGCTTTCTTATCTTACGGGGGAACGCTGAAGCTTTCTTT. Its protein product is CASFLILRGNAEAFF.

This chain links TRBV5-1 with TRBJ1-1; the D is unclear. From germline, CDR1 is SGHRS and CDR2 YFSETQ. Trimming left V 0 bases short and J 5 bases short, with 14 bases between. This CDR3 has 15 amino acids. Here the CDR3 DNA reads TGCGCCAGCAGCTTGGAGCGTCGGAGGGAGACTGAAGCTTTCTTT. Translation: CASSLERRRETEAFF.

The J gene is TRBJ2-1, the V gene TRBV6-5, with TRBD2 matching 7 bases. The CDR3 spans 14 residues. V trimming: 0 bases; J trimming: 12 bases; junction bases outside the gene matches: 8. Germline V CDR1 and CDR2: MNHEY, SVGAGI. The CDR3 spells CASSYSIGGGGQFF. Written as DNA, the CDR3 is TGTGCCAGCAGTTACTCGATCGGCGGGGGTGGGCAGTTCTTC.

This clone appeared many times. The rearrangement links TRBV4-2 to TRBJ2-3; a possible D gene is TRBD1 (5 bases). CDR1 and CDR2 (germline): LGHNA, YNFKEQ. CDR3 length: 14 residues. V was clipped by 3 bases and J by 3 bases, with 10 bases between them. CDR3 sequence reads: CASSHGAGTDTQYF. CDR3 coding DNA: TGTGCCAGCAGCCACGGTGCAGGGACAGATACGCAGTATTTT.

The chain joins TRBV11-1 to TRBJ2-7, with a tentative D call TRBD1 (6 bases). V was pared by 2 bases and J by 7 bases, with 15 bases between. Germline-derived CDR1 and CDR2 are SGHAT and FQDESV (reference sequence). The CDR3 is 14 amino acids. The CDR3 nucleotides are TGTGCCAGCAGCTTATCTACAGGGAGTTGGGAGCAGTACTTC. Its translation is CASSLSTGSWEQYF.

The chain has TRBV7-2 and TRBJ1-2, with D tentatively TRBD1 (5 bases). Per the germline V gene, CDR1 is SGHTA and CDR2 is FQGNSA. Trimming removed 4 bases at V and 7 bases at J, with 10 bases between. This CDR3 spans 12 amino acids. The CDR3 bases are TGTGCCAGCAGCTCCTCAGGGTTTGGCTACACCTTC. Its translation: CASSSSGFGYTF. Full variable domain (rest looked up from reference TRBV7-2 and TRBJ1-2): GAGVSQSPSNKVTEKGKDVELRCDPISGHTALYWYRQSLGQGLEFLIYFQGNSAPDKSGLPSDRFSAERTGGSVSTLTIQRTQQEDSAVYLCASSSSGFGYTFGSGTRLTVV.

This clone occurred a few times. CDR3 in amino acids: CASSVGGRTRSGANVLTF. The CDR3 nucleotides are TGTGCCAGCAGTGTTGGCGGGCGAACCCGCTCTGGGGCCAACGTCCTGACTTTC. V gene TRBV5-6 combines with J gene TRBJ2-6; TRBD2 might be the D (5 bases). V dropped 5 bases and J dropped 0 bases, with 18 bases sitting between them. The CDR3 covers 18 residues. CDR1 and CDR2 (germline): SGHDT, YYEEEE.

The chain combines TRBV5-1 with TRBJ2-7, with D possibly TRBD2 on 6 matching bases. Trimming removed 1 base from V and 3 bases from J, with 17 bases in between. The germline V gene has CDR1 SGHRS and CDR2 YFSETQ. CDR3 length: 16 residues. CDR3 sequence (DNA): TGCGCCAGCAGCTTGATGGGTGGCGGGACGGGCTACGAGCAGTACTTC. It translates to CASSLMGGGTGYEQYF.

This chain uses TRBV19 with TRBJ2-2, with 8 bases aligning to TRBD1. The CDR3 has 17 residues. CDR1 is LNHDA, CDR2 SQIVND, per germline (reference sequence). V lost 6 bases to trimming and J lost 4 bases; unmatched junction nucleotides: 13. This chain's CDR3 is CASRPLDRGGITGELFF. The CDR3 DNA follows: TGTGCCAGTAGGCCCCTCGACAGGGGAGGTATCACCGGGGAGCTGTTTTTT.

The chain is built from TRBV5-8 and TRBJ1-6, with TRBD1 identical over 7 bases. With V trimmed by 1 base and J by 8 bases, 6 bases remained unmatched. The CDR3 loop spans 15 amino acids. Germline CDR1 SGHTS, CDR2 YDEGEE. This CDR3 is CASSLMGTEDSPLHF. CDR3 bases: TGTGCCAGCAGCTTGATGGGGACAGAGGATTCACCCCTCCACTTT.

The chain is built from TRBV11-3 and TRBJ1-5; unclear D gene. There are 16 residues in the CDR3. Looked up from germline, CDR1 is SGHNT and CDR2 is YENEEA. V was cut by 2 bases and J by 1 base, with 12 bases left in between. In DNA, the CDR3 is TGTGCCAGCAGCTTATCTTTGGGCCCAAGCAATCAGCCCCAGCATTTT. Its protein product is CASSLSLGPSNQPQHF.

This clone was seen a few times. The chain recombines TRBV4-3 with TRBJ2-6; 7 bases line up with TRBD2. The CDR3 consists of 16 residues. V lost 0 bases to trimming and J lost 2 bases; unmatched junction nucleotides: 1. CDR1 LGHNA and CDR2 YSLEER come from the germline V gene. The CDR3 nucleotides read TGCGCCAGCAGCCAAGATGGGGGGGCTGGGGCCAACGTCCTGACTTTC. Its protein product is CASSQDGGAGANVLTF.

The gene calls are TRBV5-4 and TRBJ1-2, with a weak D call TRBD1 (5 bases). The CDR3 runs to 14 residues. V lost 4 bases, J lost 3 bases, and 13 bases lay in between. Per the germline V gene, CDR1 is SGHNT and CDR2 is YYREEE (reference sequence). CDR3 nucleotide sequence: TGTGCCAGCAGCCCGGAACAGGAGTACTATGGCTACACCTTC. This sequence encodes CASSPEQEYYGYTF. Variable domain in full (rest from reference TRBV5-4 and TRBJ1-2): ETGVTQSPTHLIKTRGQQVTLRCSSQSGHNTVSWYQQALGQGPQFIFQYYREEENGRGNFPPRFSGLQFPNYSSELNVNALELDDSALYLCASSPEQEYYGYTFGSGTRLTVV.

The chain has TRBV7-8 and TRBJ2-3; D may be TRBD1 (6 bases). There are 14 residues in the CDR3. Germline CDR1 SGHVS, CDR2 FQNEAQ. Between the trimmed V and J ends, which lost 2 bases and 6 bases, there was a span of 12 bases. The CDR3 sequence: CASSLRGTEDTQYF. The DNA of the CDR3 is TGTGCCAGCAGCTTAAGGGGGACGGAGGATACGCAGTATTTT. Based on the CDR3 plus reference TRBV7-8 and TRBJ2-3, the full variable domain is GAGVSQSPRYKVAKRGQDVALRCDPISGHVSLFWYQQALGQGPEFLTYFQNEAQLDKSGLPSDRFFAERPEGSVSTLKIQRTQQEDSAVYLCASSLRGTEDTQYFGPGTRLTVL.

The chain recombines TRBV2 with TRBJ1-6; tentatively, D is TRBD1 (6 bases). The germline gives CDR1 SNHLY, CDR2 FYNNEI. The V end was cut by 5 bases, the J end by 9 bases, with 17 bases between. This CDR3 comprises 15 residues. The chain's CDR3 is CASSTQGNLGSPLHF. The DNA for the CDR3 is TGTGCCAGCAGTACCCAGGGGAACCTGGGTTCACCCCTCCACTTT.

This chain uses TRBV9 with TRBJ2-2; tentative D call: TRBD2 (7 bases). The CDR3 covers 17 residues. V was cut by 4 bases and J by 3 bases, with 19 bases left in between. The V gene's germline CDR1 is SGDLS and CDR2 YYNGEE. DNA for the CDR3: TGTGCCAGCAGCCCCCCCCGGGCGGGGGCACACACCGGGGAGCTGTTTTTT. This encodes CASSPPRAGAHTGELFF.

The chain employs TRBV7-9 and TRBJ1-2, with 7 bases matching TRBD1. Unmatched junction bases numbered 7, after V lost 6 bases and J lost 6 bases. This CDR3 has 13 residues. In germline, CDR1 is SEHNR, CDR2 FQNEAQ (reference sequence). The CDR3: CASSPQGVHGYTF. CDR3 DNA sequence: TGTGCCAGCAGTCCGCAGGGGGTGCATGGCTACACCTTC.

In its sample, this clone was seen once. This chain uses TRBV7-8 with TRBJ2-5, with 9 nucleotides matching TRBD2. The CDR3 totals 19 residues. In germline, CDR1 is SGHVS, CDR2 FQNEAQ. V dropped 0 bases and J dropped 7; count of bases not matched to a gene: 18. CDR3 DNA: TGTGCCAGCAGCTTAGCGTCTATGGGGGTTAGCGGGGGTGGTGGGACCCAGTACTTC. It is translated as CASSLASMGVSGGGGTQYF. The full variable domain, with the rest looked up from reference TRBV7-8 and TRBJ2-5, is GAGVSQSPRYKVAKRGQDVALRCDPISGHVSLFWYQQALGQGPEFLTYFQNEAQLDKSGLPSDRFFAERPEGSVSTLKIQRTQQEDSAVYLCASSLASMGVSGGGGTQYFGPGTRLLVL.

The chain uses TRBV19 and TRBJ1-6, with D possibly being TRBD1 (5 bases). Trimming took 3 bases from V and 5 from J, leaving 14 bases between them. The CDR3 runs to 16 residues. Per germline, CDR1 LNHDA and CDR2 SQIVND (reference sequence). The CDR3 spells CASSMSAGKNNSPLHF. CDR3 sequence (DNA): TGTGCCAGTAGTATGTCGGCAGGGAAGAATAATTCACCCCTCCACTTT.

This clone was seen only once. V and J are TRBV9 and TRBJ2-3; a weak D match, TRBD1 (5 bases). The CDR3 sequence is 15 residues long. The V gene's germline CDR1 is SGDLS and CDR2 YYNGEE. V was cut by 0 bases and J by 5 bases, with 13 bases left in between. CDR3 nucleotides: TGTGCCAGCAGCGTAGTGTCAGGGCCCCAAGATACGCAGTATTTT. It translates to CASSVVSGPQDTQYF.

V is TRBV27 and J is TRBJ1-6; the D is unclear. CDR1 is MNHEY and CDR2 is SMNVEV in the germline V gene (reference sequence). This CDR3 spans 19 amino acids. Trimming removed 3 bases at V and 0 bases at J, with 18 bases between. The CDR3 region is CASSFRRSDGGSYNSPLHF. In DNA, the CDR3 is TGTGCCAGCAGTTTCAGGAGATCGGACGGAGGCTCCTATAATTCACCCCTCCACTTT.

The rearrangement uses TRBV6-5 and TRBJ1-5; D is undetermined. V dropped 4 bases and J dropped 4 bases, with 5 bases sitting between them. This CDR3 is built from 12 residues. In germline, CDR1 is MNHEY, CDR2 SVGAGI. CDR3 DNA: TGTGCCAGCAGTTCCCCTAATCAGCCCCAGCATTTT. Protein sequence: CASSSPNQPQHF.

V usage is TRBV25-1 and J usage is TRBJ1-1; D is perhaps TRBD1 (5 bases). Germline V gives CDR1 MGHDK, CDR2 SYGVNS. V was cut by 6 bases and J by 3 bases, with 23 bases left in between. CDR3 length: 17 residues. CDR3 protein: CASSGEQWGRRYTEAFF. DNA of the CDR3: TGTGCCAGCAGCGGGGAGCAGTGGGGGAGGAGGTACACTGAAGCTTTCTTT.

A single count supports this clone. V is TRBV4-2 and J is TRBJ1-5, with 7 bases lining up with TRBD1. CDR3 length: 15 residues. CDR1 and CDR2 from the germline V gene are LGHNA and YNFKEQ. V lost 4 bases to trimming and J lost 3 bases; unmatched junction nucleotides: 6. The CDR3 is CASSLDGQANQPQHF. For the CDR3, the DNA is TGTGCCAGCAGCCTAGACGGACAGGCCAATCAGCCCCAGCATTTT.

V is TRBV9 and J is TRBJ2-7; the match to TRBD1 covers 8 bases. This CDR3 has 14 amino acids. CDR1 is SGDLS, CDR2 YYNGEE, per germline. Germline trimming cut 3 bases from V and 2 bases from J; bases unmatched to any gene: 4. The CDR3 region is CASSAGGLPYEQYF. In nucleotides, the CDR3 is TGTGCCAGCAGCGCAGGGGGCCTGCCCTACGAGCAGTACTTC.

The gene calls are TRBV9 and TRBJ2-3, with 8 bases matching TRBD2. V trimming: 4 bases; J trimming: 0 bases; junction bases outside the gene matches: 4. The CDR3 runs to 15 residues. CDR1 is SGDLS, CDR2 YYNGEE, per germline. Written as DNA, the CDR3 is TGTGCCAGCAGCCCCCGGGGGGGAAGCACAGATACGCAGTATTTT. Residues: CASSPRGGSTDTQYF.

This clone was recorded a few times. The V call is TRBV7-2, the J call TRBJ2-2; 7 bases map to TRBD2. The CDR3 sequence is 14 residues long. V dropped 6 bases and J dropped 3; count of bases not matched to a gene: 4. Germline CDR1 reads SGHTA; CDR2 reads FQGNSA. CDR3 nucleotides: TGTGCCAGCAGTCCGGGGGGTGACACCGGGGAGCTGTTTTTT. Its protein is CASSPGGDTGELFF.